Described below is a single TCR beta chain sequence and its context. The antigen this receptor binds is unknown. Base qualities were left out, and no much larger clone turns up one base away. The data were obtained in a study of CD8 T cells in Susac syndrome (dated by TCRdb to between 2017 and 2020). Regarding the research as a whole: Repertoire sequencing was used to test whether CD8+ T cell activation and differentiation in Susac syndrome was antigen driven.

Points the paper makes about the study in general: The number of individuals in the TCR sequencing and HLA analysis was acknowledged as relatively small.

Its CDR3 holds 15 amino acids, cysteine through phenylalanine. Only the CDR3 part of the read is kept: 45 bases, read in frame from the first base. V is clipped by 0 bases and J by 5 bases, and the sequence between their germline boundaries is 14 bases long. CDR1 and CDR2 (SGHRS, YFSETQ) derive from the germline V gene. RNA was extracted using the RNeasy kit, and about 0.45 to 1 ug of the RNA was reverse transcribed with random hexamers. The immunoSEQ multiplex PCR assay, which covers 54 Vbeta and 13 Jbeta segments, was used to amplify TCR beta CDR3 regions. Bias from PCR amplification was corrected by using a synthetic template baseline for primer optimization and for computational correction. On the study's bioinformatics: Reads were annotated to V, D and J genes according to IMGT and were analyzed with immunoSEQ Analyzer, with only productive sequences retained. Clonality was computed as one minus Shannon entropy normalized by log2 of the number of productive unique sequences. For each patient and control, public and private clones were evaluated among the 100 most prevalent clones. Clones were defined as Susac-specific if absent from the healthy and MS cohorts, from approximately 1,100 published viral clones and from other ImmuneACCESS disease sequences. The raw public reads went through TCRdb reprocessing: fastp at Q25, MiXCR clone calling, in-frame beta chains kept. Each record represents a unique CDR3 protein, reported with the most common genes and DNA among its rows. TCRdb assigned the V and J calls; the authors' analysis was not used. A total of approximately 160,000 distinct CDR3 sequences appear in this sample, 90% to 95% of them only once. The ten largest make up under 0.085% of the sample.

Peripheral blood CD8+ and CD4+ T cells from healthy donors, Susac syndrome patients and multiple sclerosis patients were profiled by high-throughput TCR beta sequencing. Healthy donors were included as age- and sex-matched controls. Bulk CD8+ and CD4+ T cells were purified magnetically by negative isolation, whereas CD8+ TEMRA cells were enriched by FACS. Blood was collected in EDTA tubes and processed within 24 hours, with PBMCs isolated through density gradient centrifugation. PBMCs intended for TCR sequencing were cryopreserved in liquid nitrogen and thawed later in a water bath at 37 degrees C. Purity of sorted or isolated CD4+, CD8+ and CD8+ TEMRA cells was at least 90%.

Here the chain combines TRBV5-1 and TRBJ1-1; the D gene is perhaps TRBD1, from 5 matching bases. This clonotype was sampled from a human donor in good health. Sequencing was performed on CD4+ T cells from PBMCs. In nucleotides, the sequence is TGCGCCAGCAGCTTGGCCCCGGGGGGAGGGACTGAAGCTTTCTTT. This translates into CASSLAPGGGTEAFF. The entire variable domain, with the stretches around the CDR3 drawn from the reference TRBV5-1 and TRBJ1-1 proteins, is KAGVTQTPRYLIKTRGQQVTLSCSPISGHRSVSWYQQTPGQGLQFLFEYFSETQRNKGNFPGRFSGRQFSNSRSEMNVSTLELGDSALYLCASSLAPGGGTEAFFGQGTRLTVV.